These T cell receptor beta chains were read from a single sample in a study of blood T cell repertoires in COVID-19. The repertoire was sequenced with immunoSEQ multiplex PCR; TCRdb's copy has only in-frame clones and lacks some. The table includes more than 35,000 clones, 88% detected once. The specimen sequenced was peripheral blood. Receptor source: a human donor in a cohort sampled during active COVID-19. The CDR3 runs from the conserved cysteine through the conserved F or W. D genes are given only for firm matches. Clone size appears in some rows only: once, few, many, or a class for an expanded clone.

d_call clone_size j_call v_call cdr3_nt cdr3_aa
- - TRBJ2-7 TRBV28 TGTGCCAGCAGTTTTGCGGGACAGAACTACGAGCAGTACTTC CASSFAGQNYEQYF
- - TRBJ2-7 TRBV12-3/TRBV12-4 TGTGCCAGCAGTTACACCGCCTACGAGCAGTACTTC CASSYTAYEQYF
TRBD1 - TRBJ2-5 TRBV19 TGTGCCAGTAACCCGACAGGGGGCCAAGAGACCCAGTACTTC CASNPTGGQETQYF
TRBD2 - TRBJ2-7 TRBV4-2 TGTGCCAGCAGCCAAGAACTAGCGGGGCAGGAGCAGTACTTC CASSQELAGQEQYF
TRBD1 - TRBJ1-2 TRBV2 TGTGCCAGCAGGGGGACAGGTCATGGCTACACCTTC CASRGTGHGYTF
- - TRBJ2-1 TRBV2 TGTGCCAGCAGTGAAGGGCCGCCGGGTGAGCAGTTCTTC CASSEGPPGEQFF
TRBD2 - TRBJ2-1 TRBV2 TGTGCCAGCATGGGCGGGGGCTCCTACAATGAGCAGTTCTTC CASMGGGSYNEQFF
- - TRBJ1-1 TRBV5-1 TGCGCCAGCAAGAGAGGGGAGGTGAGCACTGAAGCTTTCTTT CASKRGEVSTEAFF
- - TRBJ1-5 TRBV28 TGTGCCAGCAGTCCGGTGGGGAGCCAGCCCCAGCATTTT CASSPVGSQPQHF
- - TRBJ1-3 TRBV5-6 TGTGCCAGCAGCACACGCGGCAGTGGAAACACCATATATTTT CASSTRGSGNTIYF
- - TRBJ2-7 TRBV9 TGTGCCAGCAGCGTAGCAACAGGAGGGTCCTTAGACGAGCAGTACTTC CASSVATGGSLDEQYF
TRBD1 - TRBJ1-5 TRBV28 TGTGCCAGCCAAGGAATGGACAGGTACAATCAGCCCCAGCATTTT CASQGMDRYNQPQHF
- - TRBJ2-3 TRBV2 TGTGCCAGCAGTGAGGTGCGGAGCACAGATACGCAGTATTTT CASSEVRSTDTQYF
- - TRBJ1-1 TRBV3-1/TRBV3-2 TGTGCCAGCAGCCAATTTCTTCGGACTGAAGCTTTCTTT CASSQFLRTEAFF
- - TRBJ1-2 TRBV4-1 TGCGCCAGCAGCCAGGGGCCCCGCGGGACCTCTAATAACTATGGCTACACCTTC CASSQGPRGTSNNYGYTF
- few TRBJ2-5 TRBV9 TGTGCCAGCGCGATGGACTGGGAAGAGACCCAGTACTTC CASAMDWEETQYF
TRBD1 few TRBJ1-5 TRBV7-6 TGTGCCAGCAGCTTAGAGGCAGGGGGCGCGGGTCAGCCCCAGCATTTT CASSLEAGGAGQPQHF
- - TRBJ2-2 TRBV28 TGTGCCAGCAGCCCTCCTACCACCGGGGAGCTGTTTTTT CASSPPTTGELFF
- - TRBJ1-3 TRBV19 TGTGCCAGTAGTATGGGCCCACTGGGAGGCCCTGGAAACACCATATATTTT CASSMGPLGGPGNTIYF
TRBD1 - TRBJ2-3 TRBV5-4 TGTGCCAGCAGCATGGGGACAGACACAGATACGCAGTATTTT CASSMGTDTDTQYF
- few TRBJ1-6 TRBV14 TGTGCCAGCAGCCAAGGGCTCAATTCACCCCTCCACTTT CASSQGLNSPLHF
- - TRBJ1-1 TRBV5-1 TGCGCCAGCAGCTCAGAGGCGGAGGAGGCTTTCTTT CASSSEAEEAFF
TRBD2 - TRBJ2-1 TRBV4-1 TGCGCCAGCAGCCAATTAGCGGGAGACAATGAGCAGTTCTTC CASSQLAGDNEQFF
- - TRBJ2-7 TRBV4-1 TGCGCCAGCAGCCTGAGTCCGGGACAAGGCTACGAGCAGTACTTC CASSLSPGQGYEQYF
TRBD1 - TRBJ2-3 TRBV30 TGTGCCTGGTCGACAGGGTATGGCACAGATACGCAGTATTTT CAWSTGYGTDTQYF
TRBD1 - TRBJ2-7 TRBV3-1/TRBV3-2 TGTGCCAGCAGCTACCGGGACAGGTACGAGCAGTACTTC CASSYRDRYEQYF
- few TRBJ1-2 TRBV18 TGTGCCAGCTCACCAACCGGGACTACGGCCTATGGCTACACCTTC CASSPTGTTAYGYTF
TRBD2 - TRBJ2-1 TRBV14 TGTGCCAGCAGCCACCTAGCGGCGAGCTCCTACAATGAGCAGTTCTTC CASSHLAASSYNEQFF
TRBD1 - TRBJ1-6 TRBV19 TGTGCCAGTAGTGCGGGACAGGGCTGGAATTCACCCCTCCACTTT CASSAGQGWNSPLHF
TRBD2 - TRBJ2-2 TRBV9 TGTGCCAGCAGCGCACAGGGACTAGCGAGCACCGGGGAGCTGTTTTTT CASSAQGLASTGELFF
TRBD2 - TRBJ2-3 TRBV2 TGTGCCAGCAGTGACGCTGGGCTAGCGGGGGTCATTAGCACAGATACGCAGTATTTT CASSDAGLAGVISTDTQYF
- - TRBJ1-2 TRBV19 TGTGCCAGTAGTCCTCGAGACAGCTATGGCTACACCTTC CASSPRDSYGYTF
TRBD2 - TRBJ2-3 TRBV4-1 TGCGCCAGCACAGGTAGCGGGGGGGCAGATACGCAGTATTTT CASTGSGGADTQYF
- few TRBJ2-7 TRBV6-5 TGTGCCAGCAGTCTCAGGGGTGAGCAGTACTTC CASSLRGEQYF
- - TRBJ1-2 TRBV27 TGTGCCAGCAGTTTTCGGGGGGCGAATGGCTACACCTTC CASSFRGANGYTF
- - TRBJ1-1 TRBV5-1 TGCGCCAGCAGCGTTCTCACCCCGGGACAGAACACTGAAGCTTTCTTT CASSVLTPGQNTEAFF
- - TRBJ1-1 TRBV5-1 TGCGCCAGCAGCTCCGTGGTAGACTTGAACACTGAAGCTTTCTTT CASSSVVDLNTEAFF
TRBD2 - TRBJ2-1 TRBV3-1/TRBV3-2 TGTGCCAGCAGCCCTTTACTAGCGGGGGGTAACAATGAGCAGTTCTTC CASSPLLAGGNNEQFF
TRBD1 - TRBJ1-3 TRBV6-5 TGTGCCAGCAGCAGGGACAGGGAGGCTGGAAACACCATATATTTT CASSRDREAGNTIYF
TRBD2 - TRBJ2-7 TRBV5-5 TGTGCCAGCAGCTTGGAGGCGGGGGGATACGAGCAGTACTTC CASSLEAGGYEQYF
- - TRBJ2-7 TRBV6-5 TGTGCCAGCAAAATGGGACACAGCTCCTACGAGCAGTACTTC CASKMGHSSYEQYF
TRBD2 - TRBJ2-1 TRBV19 TGTGCCAGCCTGGGGGGGTCCAATGAGCAGTTCTTC CASLGGSNEQFF
TRBD1 - TRBJ1-2 TRBV29-1 TGCAGCGTTGCCAGGACAGGGGGGATACAGTTAGATGGCTACACCTTC CSVARTGGIQLDGYTF
TRBD2 - TRBJ2-5 TRBV5-1 TGCGCCAGCAGCTTGGATCCAGCGGGGGGGTCATTGGAGACCCAGTACTTC CASSLDPAGGSLETQYF
TRBD1 - TRBJ2-2 TRBV28 TGTGCCAGCAGTTTACAGGACAGGGTTGCCGGGGAGCTGTTTTTT CASSLQDRVAGELFF
- - TRBJ2-5 TRBV7-8 TGTGCCAGCAGCTTCACGCGGGGCCTACAAGAGACCCAGTACTTC CASSFTRGLQETQYF
TRBD1 - TRBJ1-1 TRBV5-8 TGTGCCAGCAGCCCGGGACAGGGACTTGTCGACACTGAAGCTTTCTTT CASSPGQGLVDTEAFF
TRBD1 - TRBJ2-1 TRBV5-4 TGTGCCAGCAGCTTGCAAAACAGGGGGCCGAAAAGCAATGAGCAGTTCTTC CASSLQNRGPKSNEQFF
- - TRBJ1-3 TRBV30 TGTGCCTGGAGTGTTGCAGGGCTGGCTGGAAACACCATATATTTT CAWSVAGLAGNTIYF
- - TRBJ1-4 TRBV7-9 TGTGCCAGCAGCTTAAGGCAGGGCGCGGGGGAAAAACTGTTTTTT CASSLRQGAGEKLFF
TRBD1 once TRBJ1-6 TRBV5-1 TGCGCCAGCAGTAGGGGGCTAGAGAATTCACCCCTCCACTTT CASSRGLENSPLHF